The present entry profiles one T cell receptor beta chain with its context. The PCR made use of 60 Vbeta and 13 Jbeta primers. Only in-frame clones appear in the TCRdb table, and some are missing; sequencing was by immunoSEQ multiplex PCR. Of roughly 160,000 clones in the sample, 80% were seen once. This entry is derived from a study of cytomegalovirus exposure and HLA in healthy donors. With V trimmed by 8 bases and J by 5 bases, 12 bases remained unmatched. Germline values: CDR1 WSHSY, CDR2 SAAADI. This CDR3 spans 15 amino acids. Sequenced: PBMCs. The chain is built from TRBV10-2 and TRBJ2-1; 7 bases map to TRBD1. The clonotype was recovered from a male donor in good health and CMV-seronegative. CDR3 loop: CASGFTGASHNEQFF. Written as DNA, the CDR3 is TGCGCCAGCGGATTCACAGGGGCCTCTCACAATGAGCAGTTCTTC.